This T cell receptor (beta chain) was sequenced for a study of blood T cell repertoires in COVID-19. Overall study context: Whether acute or convalescent, the COVID-19 samples came from the United States, Italy and Spain.

The CDR3 loop spans 13 amino acids. Germline-derived CDR1 and CDR2 are LNHNV and YYDKDF (reference sequence). V lost 3 bases to trimming and J lost 7 bases; unmatched junction nucleotides: 0. In the original analysis: Using reference gene primer amplification, nucleated cell counts were estimated. Libraries were prepared by immunoSEQ multiplex PCR; TCRdb keeps only in-frame clonotypes and omits some of them. That table furnishes V, J and clone size, whereas the DNA furnished D and trimming. The sample shows 250,000 to 350,000 clones, 86% of them seen only once. Specimen: peripheral blood. The receptor was isolated from a woman between 45 and 60 years old with acute or convalescent COVID-19. The chain uses TRBV15 and TRBJ1-6, with 7 bases lining up with TRBD1. CDR3 DNA sequence: TGTGCCACCAGCAGGGACAGGAATTCACCCCTCCACTTT. Its protein is CATSRDRNSPLHF.